Below, one T cell receptor (beta chain) is given with its context. Its antigen is currently unknown. The sample is drawn from a study of cytomegalovirus exposure and HLA in healthy donors. Study-level background: Earlier, approximately 190 million T cells were analyzed, and 95 million to 140 million unique TCR beta sequences were found among them. The study's findings and limits: A prior analysis recorded that most TCR beta V segments were productive about 87% or about 30% of the time. Reportedly, a later analysis found an Asian-associated ancestry cluster had fewer N-insertions than the roughly 700-donor mean. TCR beta sequences reportedly predicted most subjects' HLA-A and HLA-B alleles accurately.

The CDR3 runs 14 residues. V lost 3 bases and J 7 bases, leaving 16 bases between the germline ends. Germline V CDR1 and CDR2: LNHDA, SQIVND (reference sequence). In the PCR, 60 Vbeta and 13 Jbeta primers were used. Generated by immunoSEQ multiplex PCR, the TCRdb table keeps only in-frame clones and is missing some. The top ten hold around 1.2% of the sample, which has 210,000 or so clones, over 75% seen once. The J gene is TRBJ2-7, the V gene TRBV19; D might be TRBD1 (5 bases). This clonotype originated in a human donor in good health. The sequencing sample was made of PBMCs. CDR3 region: CASSMNGRVGEQYF. The DNA for the CDR3 is TGTGCCAGTAGTATGAATGGCAGGGTCGGGGAGCAGTACTTC.